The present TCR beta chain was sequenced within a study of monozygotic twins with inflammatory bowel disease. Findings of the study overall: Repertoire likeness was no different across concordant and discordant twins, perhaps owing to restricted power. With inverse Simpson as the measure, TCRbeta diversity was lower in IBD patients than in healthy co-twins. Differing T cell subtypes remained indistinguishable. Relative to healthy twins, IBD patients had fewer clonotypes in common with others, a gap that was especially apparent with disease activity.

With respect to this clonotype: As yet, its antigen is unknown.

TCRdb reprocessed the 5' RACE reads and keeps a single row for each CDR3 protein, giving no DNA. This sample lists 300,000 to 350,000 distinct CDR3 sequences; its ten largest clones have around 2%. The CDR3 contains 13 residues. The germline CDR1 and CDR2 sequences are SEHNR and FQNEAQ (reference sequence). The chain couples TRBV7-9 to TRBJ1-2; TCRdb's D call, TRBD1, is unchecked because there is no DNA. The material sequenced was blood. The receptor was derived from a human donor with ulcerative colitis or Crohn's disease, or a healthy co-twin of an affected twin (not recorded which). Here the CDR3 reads CASSQGQTYGYTF.